A selection of T cell receptor beta chains follows, all from one sample in a study of T cells in localized non-small cell lung cancer. Using immunoSEQ multiplex PCR, the repertoire was profiled, and TCRdb retains in-frame clones only, with some absent. This sample carries around 96,000 clones, roughly 93% of them seen once, and the ten largest clones take roughly 4.3%. This material consisted of PBMCs, taken before any cancer treatment. The receptors shown here come from a woman aged 40-75 years with stage II squamous cell lung carcinoma. Both conserved end residues are part of each CDR3. Each record gives: J gene, clone size, V gene, D gene, CDR3 protein, CDR3 DNA. D genes are given only for firm matches. Some rows mark clone size as missing; the rest say once, few, many or name a class of expanded clone.

TRBJ2-2,.,TRBV11-2,TRBD1,CASSARQGGNTGELFF,TGTGCCAGCAGCGCACGACAGGGGGGAAACACCGGGGAGCTGTTTTTT
TRBJ1-5,.,TRBV12-1,.,CASCGSGGSHQPQHF,TGTGCCAGCTGTGGGAGCGGGGGGAGCCATCAGCCCCAGCATTTT
TRBJ2-1,.,TRBV20-1,.,CSARQGTEQFF,TGCAGTGCTAGGCAAGGGACAGAGCAGTTCTTC
TRBJ1-1,.,TRBV5-1,.,CASSSGPLRTEAFF,TGCGCCAGCAGCTCCGGACCCCTGAGGACTGAAGCTTTCTTT
TRBJ1-5,.,TRBV10-3,TRBD1,CAISETDRGIRSNQPQHF,TGTGCCATCAGTGAAACGGACAGGGGGATCCGGAGCAATCAGCCCCAGCATTTT
TRBJ2-5,.,TRBV5-4,TRBD2,CASSSRGLADVYRGTQYF,TGTGCCAGCAGCTCACGGGGACTAGCGGACGTATACAGGGGGACCCAGTACTTC
TRBJ2-3,.,TRBV12-5,TRBD2,CASGPRGLAGGRDTQYF,TGTGCTAGTGGTCCGCGAGGACTAGCGGGAGGGAGAGATACGCAGTATTTT
TRBJ2-7,.,TRBV28,.,CASSLLNEQYF,TGTGCCAGCAGTTTATTGAACGAGCAGTACTTC
TRBJ1-5,once,TRBV10-2,.,CATRELFGNQPQHF,TGCGCCACCAGGGAGCTGTTTGGCAATCAGCCCCAGCATTTT
TRBJ1-4,.,TRBV7-8,.,CASSFGRGAEKLFF,TGTGCCAGCAGCTTTGGAAGGGGAGCTGAAAAACTGTTTTTT
TRBJ1-2,.,TRBV5-8,.,CASTHLPGEQVDGYTF,TGTGCCAGCACCCATCTTCCGGGGGAGCAGGTGGATGGCTACACCTTC
TRBJ2-7,.,TRBV13,.,CASSDGATYEQYF,TGTGCCAGCTCGGACGGGGCCACCTACGAGCAGTACTTC
TRBJ1-4,.,TRBV5-1,.,CATRREATNEKLFF,TGCGCCACCAGGCGGGAAGCAACTAATGAAAAACTGTTTTTT
TRBJ1-4,.,TRBV5-4,.,CASSSTLNEKLFF,TGTGCCAGCAGCTCCACACTTAATGAAAAACTGTTTTTT
TRBJ2-2,.,TRBV6-1,.,CASKALGADTGELFF,TGTGCCAGCAAGGCTCTGGGGGCGGACACCGGGGAGCTGTTTTTT